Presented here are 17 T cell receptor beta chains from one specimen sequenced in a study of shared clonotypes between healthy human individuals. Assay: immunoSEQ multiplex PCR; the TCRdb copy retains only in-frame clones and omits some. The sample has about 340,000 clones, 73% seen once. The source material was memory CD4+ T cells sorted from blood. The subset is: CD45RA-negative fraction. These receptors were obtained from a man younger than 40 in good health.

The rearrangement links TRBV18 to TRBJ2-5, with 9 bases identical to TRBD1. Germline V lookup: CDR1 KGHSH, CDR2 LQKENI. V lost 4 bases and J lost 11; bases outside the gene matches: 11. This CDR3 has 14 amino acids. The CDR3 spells CASSQSTGGEEQYF. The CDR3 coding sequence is TGTGCCAGCTCACAGTCGACAGGGGGGGAAGAGCAGTACTTC.

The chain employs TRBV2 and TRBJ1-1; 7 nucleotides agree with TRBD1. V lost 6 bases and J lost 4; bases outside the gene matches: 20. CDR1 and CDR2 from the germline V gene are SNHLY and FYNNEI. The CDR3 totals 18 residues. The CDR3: CASSRTPRQGLKGTEAFF. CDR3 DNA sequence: TGTGCCAGCAGCCGAACTCCGAGACAGGGATTAAAGGGCACTGAAGCTTTCTTT.

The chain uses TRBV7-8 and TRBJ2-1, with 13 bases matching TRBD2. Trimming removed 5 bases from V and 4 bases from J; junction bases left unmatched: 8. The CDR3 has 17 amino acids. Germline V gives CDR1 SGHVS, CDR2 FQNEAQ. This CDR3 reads CASSPATSGRVYNEQFF. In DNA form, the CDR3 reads TGTGCCAGCAGCCCAGCCACTAGCGGGAGGGTTTACAATGAGCAGTTCTTC.

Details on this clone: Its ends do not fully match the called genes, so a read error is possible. The CDR3 nucleotides read TGTGCCAGCAGCACCAGGGTAGGGGGCAAACAGCCCCAGCATTTT. The encoded protein is CASSTRVGGKQPQHF. The chain joins TRBV2 to TRBJ1-5; 7 positions match TRBD1. The CDR3 extends over 15 amino acids. Per germline, CDR1 SNHLY and CDR2 FYNNEI.

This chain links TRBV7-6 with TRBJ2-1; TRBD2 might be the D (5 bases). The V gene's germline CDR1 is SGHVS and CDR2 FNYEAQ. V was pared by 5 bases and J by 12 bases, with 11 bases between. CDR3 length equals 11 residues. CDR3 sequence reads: CASSNHAGQFF. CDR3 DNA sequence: TGTGCCAGCAGCAACCACGCGGGGCAGTTCTTC.

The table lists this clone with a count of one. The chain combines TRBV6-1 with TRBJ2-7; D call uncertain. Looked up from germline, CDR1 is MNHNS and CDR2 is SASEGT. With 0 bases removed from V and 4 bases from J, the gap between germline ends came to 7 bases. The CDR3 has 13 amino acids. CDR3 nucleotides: TGTGCCAGCAGTGAAGCACGGGTTTACGAGCAGTACTTC. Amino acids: CASSEARVYEQYF.

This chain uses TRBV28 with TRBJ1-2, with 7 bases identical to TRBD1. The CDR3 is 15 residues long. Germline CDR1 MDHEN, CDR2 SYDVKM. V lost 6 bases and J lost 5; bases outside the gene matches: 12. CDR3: CASSSDRVWRYGYTF. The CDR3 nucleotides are TGTGCCAGCAGCTCAGACAGGGTGTGGAGATATGGCTACACCTTC.

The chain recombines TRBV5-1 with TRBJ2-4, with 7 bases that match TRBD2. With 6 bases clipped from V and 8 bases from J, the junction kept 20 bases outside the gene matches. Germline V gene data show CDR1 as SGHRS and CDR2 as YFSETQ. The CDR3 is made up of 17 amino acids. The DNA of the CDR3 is TGCGCCAGCACCCTGGGGGAGGGGACCCTGAGTTTAGACATTCAGTACTTC. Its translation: CASTLGEGTLSLDIQYF.

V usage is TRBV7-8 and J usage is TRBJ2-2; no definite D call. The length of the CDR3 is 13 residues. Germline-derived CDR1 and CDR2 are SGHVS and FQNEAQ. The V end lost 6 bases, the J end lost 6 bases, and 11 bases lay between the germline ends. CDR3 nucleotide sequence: TGTGCCAGCAGTTTAATATTTGCCGGGGAGCTGTTTTTT. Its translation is CASSLIFAGELFF.

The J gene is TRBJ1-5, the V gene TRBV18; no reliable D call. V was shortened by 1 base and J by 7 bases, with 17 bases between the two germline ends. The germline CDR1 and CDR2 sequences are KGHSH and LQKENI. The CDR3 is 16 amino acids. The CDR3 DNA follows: TGTGCCAGCTCACCACGGAGAGGAGCGATCGGACAGCCCCAGCATTTT. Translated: CASSPRRGAIGQPQHF.

The CDR3 DNA follows: TGTGCCAGCCGGGCGACTAGCGGGACCTACGAGCAGTACTTC. This sequence encodes CASRATSGTYEQYF. This chain connects TRBV19 to TRBJ2-7; TRBD2 matches 11 bases. With V trimmed by 9 bases and J by 2 bases, 6 bases remained unmatched. The germline V gene encodes CDR1 LNHDA and CDR2 SQIVND (reference sequence). The CDR3 has 14 residues.

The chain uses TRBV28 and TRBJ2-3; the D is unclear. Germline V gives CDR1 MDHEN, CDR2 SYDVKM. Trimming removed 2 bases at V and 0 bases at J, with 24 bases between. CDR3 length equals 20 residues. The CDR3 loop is CASSLIKQRARQWSTDTQYF. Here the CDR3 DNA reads TGTGCCAGCAGTTTAATAAAGCAGCGCGCCCGCCAGTGGAGCACAGATACGCAGTATTTT.

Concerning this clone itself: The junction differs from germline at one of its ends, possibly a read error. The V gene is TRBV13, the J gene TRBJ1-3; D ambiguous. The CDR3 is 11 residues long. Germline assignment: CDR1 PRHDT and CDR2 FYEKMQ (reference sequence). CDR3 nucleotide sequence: TGTGCCAGCAACTTAAGAAACACCATATATTTT. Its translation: CASNLRNTIYF.

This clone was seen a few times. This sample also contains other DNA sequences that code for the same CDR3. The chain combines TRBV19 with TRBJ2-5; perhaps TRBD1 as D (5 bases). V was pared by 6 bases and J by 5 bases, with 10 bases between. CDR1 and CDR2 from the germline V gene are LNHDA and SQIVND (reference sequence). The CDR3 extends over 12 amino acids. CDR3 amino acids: CASRQSGETQYF. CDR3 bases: TGTGCCAGTAGGCAATCAGGGGAGACCCAGTACTTC. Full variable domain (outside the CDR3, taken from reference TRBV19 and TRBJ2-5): DGGITQSPKYLFRKEGQNVTLSCEQNLNHDAMYWYRQDPGQGLRLIYYSQIVNDFQKGDIAEGYSVSREKKESFPLTVTSAQKNPTAFYLCASRQSGETQYFGPGTRLLVL.

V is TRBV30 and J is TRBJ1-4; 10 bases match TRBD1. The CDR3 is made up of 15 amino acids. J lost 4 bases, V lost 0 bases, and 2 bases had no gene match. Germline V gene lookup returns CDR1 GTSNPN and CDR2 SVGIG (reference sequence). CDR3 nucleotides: TGTGCCTGGAGTGTTAGGACAGGGGGTAATGAAAAACTGTTTTTT. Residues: CAWSVRTGGNEKLFF.

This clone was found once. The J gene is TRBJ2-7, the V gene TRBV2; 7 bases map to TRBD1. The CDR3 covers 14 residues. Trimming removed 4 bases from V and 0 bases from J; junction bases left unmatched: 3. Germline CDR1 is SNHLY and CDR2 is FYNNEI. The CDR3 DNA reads TGTGCCAGCAGTGGACAGGGCGACTCCTACGAGCAGTACTTC. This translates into CASSGQGDSYEQYF.

The CDR3 DNA sequence: TGTGCCAGCAGTTTCCTGGGGGGGGAAGCTTTCTTT. Protein sequence: CASSFLGGEAFF. V usage is TRBV28 and J usage is TRBJ1-1, with D possibly matching TRBD1 (5 bases). The CDR3 totals 12 residues. Germline V gene lookup returns CDR1 MDHEN and CDR2 SYDVKM. The ends were cut back, 3 bases at V and 8 bases at J, with 10 bases in the middle.